This T cell receptor (beta chain) was recovered during a study of OX40 agonist ivuxolimab in advanced cancers. The CDR3 is 15 residues long. Losses at the gene ends were 3 bases for V and 4 bases for J; bases not matched to a gene: 7. CDR1 and CDR2 from the germline V gene are SGHAT and FQNNGV. This clone was detected only once. Its matching antigen is unknown. Profiling relied on immunoSEQ multiplex PCR, and the TCRdb table lists in-frame clones only, not all of them. The sample lists 25,000 to 35,000 clones, over 60% occurring once. Broader study findings: Among the lowest peripheral clonal expansion occurred in 0.1-3.0 mg/kg partial responders. Relative to CD4+, CD8+ T cells held more expanded clones on average.

The source is an adult with an advanced solid tumor such as melanoma, head and neck, liver or kidney cancer. The chain is built from TRBV11-2 and TRBJ2-3, with 7 positions matching TRBD2. The sequencing here drew on CD4+ or CD8+ T cells sorted from blood, taken in a trial of the OX40 agonist ivuxolimab. The DNA of the CDR3 is TGTGCCAGCAGCTTGGGGGGGGGTTTCTCAGATACGCAGTATTTT. This codes for CASSLGGGFSDTQYF.